This TCR beta chain appears in the sequencing data of a study of regulatory T cells in long-lasting Graves disease. Details on this clonotype: The target antigen is unknown.

Overall study findings and caveats: The TCR repertoire of persistent Graves' patients was less diverse than that of newly diagnosed ones.

V lost 4 bases and J 1 base, leaving 11 bases between the germline ends. CDR1 and CDR2 from the germline V gene are SGHRS and YFSETQ. CDR3 size: 14 residues. For TCR beta, libraries came from iRepertoire HTBI primers and Arm-PCR of CDR3 regions. TCRdb fed the multiplex PCR reads into MiXCR, producing one record per CDR3 protein. The sample yields about 460,000 distinct CDR3 sequences, about 14% seen once. Noted time point: newly diagnosed GD, antithyroid drugs for less than 3 months. The TCR library was made from RNA that had been extracted from PBMCs in TRIzol. These data also formed part of another study, on T cells in Graves' hyperthyroidism and ophthalmopathy.

The chain has TRBV5-1 and TRBJ2-5; D possibly corresponds to TRBD2 (6 bases). The source was peripheral blood mononuclear cells (PBMCs), collected at new diagnosis, from a patient treated with antithyroid drugs. This clonotype was sampled from a woman aged 45-65 years with Graves disease. The CDR3 DNA reads as TGCGCCAGCAGCCGGGTGGGGGGCCAAGAGACCCAGTACTTC. This encodes CASSRVGGQETQYF.